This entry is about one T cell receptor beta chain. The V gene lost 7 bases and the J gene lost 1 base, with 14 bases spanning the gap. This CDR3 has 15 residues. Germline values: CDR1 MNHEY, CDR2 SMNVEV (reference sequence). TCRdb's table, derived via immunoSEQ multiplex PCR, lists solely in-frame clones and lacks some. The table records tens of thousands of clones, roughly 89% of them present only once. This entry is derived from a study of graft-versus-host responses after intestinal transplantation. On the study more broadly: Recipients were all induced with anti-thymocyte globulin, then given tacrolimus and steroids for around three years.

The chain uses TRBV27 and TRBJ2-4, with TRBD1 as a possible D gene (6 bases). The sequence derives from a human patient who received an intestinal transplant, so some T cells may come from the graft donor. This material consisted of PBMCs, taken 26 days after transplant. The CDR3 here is CASKEVGQAKNIQYF. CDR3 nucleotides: TGTGCCAGCAAGGAGGTCGGACAGGCCAAAAACATTCAGTACTTC.